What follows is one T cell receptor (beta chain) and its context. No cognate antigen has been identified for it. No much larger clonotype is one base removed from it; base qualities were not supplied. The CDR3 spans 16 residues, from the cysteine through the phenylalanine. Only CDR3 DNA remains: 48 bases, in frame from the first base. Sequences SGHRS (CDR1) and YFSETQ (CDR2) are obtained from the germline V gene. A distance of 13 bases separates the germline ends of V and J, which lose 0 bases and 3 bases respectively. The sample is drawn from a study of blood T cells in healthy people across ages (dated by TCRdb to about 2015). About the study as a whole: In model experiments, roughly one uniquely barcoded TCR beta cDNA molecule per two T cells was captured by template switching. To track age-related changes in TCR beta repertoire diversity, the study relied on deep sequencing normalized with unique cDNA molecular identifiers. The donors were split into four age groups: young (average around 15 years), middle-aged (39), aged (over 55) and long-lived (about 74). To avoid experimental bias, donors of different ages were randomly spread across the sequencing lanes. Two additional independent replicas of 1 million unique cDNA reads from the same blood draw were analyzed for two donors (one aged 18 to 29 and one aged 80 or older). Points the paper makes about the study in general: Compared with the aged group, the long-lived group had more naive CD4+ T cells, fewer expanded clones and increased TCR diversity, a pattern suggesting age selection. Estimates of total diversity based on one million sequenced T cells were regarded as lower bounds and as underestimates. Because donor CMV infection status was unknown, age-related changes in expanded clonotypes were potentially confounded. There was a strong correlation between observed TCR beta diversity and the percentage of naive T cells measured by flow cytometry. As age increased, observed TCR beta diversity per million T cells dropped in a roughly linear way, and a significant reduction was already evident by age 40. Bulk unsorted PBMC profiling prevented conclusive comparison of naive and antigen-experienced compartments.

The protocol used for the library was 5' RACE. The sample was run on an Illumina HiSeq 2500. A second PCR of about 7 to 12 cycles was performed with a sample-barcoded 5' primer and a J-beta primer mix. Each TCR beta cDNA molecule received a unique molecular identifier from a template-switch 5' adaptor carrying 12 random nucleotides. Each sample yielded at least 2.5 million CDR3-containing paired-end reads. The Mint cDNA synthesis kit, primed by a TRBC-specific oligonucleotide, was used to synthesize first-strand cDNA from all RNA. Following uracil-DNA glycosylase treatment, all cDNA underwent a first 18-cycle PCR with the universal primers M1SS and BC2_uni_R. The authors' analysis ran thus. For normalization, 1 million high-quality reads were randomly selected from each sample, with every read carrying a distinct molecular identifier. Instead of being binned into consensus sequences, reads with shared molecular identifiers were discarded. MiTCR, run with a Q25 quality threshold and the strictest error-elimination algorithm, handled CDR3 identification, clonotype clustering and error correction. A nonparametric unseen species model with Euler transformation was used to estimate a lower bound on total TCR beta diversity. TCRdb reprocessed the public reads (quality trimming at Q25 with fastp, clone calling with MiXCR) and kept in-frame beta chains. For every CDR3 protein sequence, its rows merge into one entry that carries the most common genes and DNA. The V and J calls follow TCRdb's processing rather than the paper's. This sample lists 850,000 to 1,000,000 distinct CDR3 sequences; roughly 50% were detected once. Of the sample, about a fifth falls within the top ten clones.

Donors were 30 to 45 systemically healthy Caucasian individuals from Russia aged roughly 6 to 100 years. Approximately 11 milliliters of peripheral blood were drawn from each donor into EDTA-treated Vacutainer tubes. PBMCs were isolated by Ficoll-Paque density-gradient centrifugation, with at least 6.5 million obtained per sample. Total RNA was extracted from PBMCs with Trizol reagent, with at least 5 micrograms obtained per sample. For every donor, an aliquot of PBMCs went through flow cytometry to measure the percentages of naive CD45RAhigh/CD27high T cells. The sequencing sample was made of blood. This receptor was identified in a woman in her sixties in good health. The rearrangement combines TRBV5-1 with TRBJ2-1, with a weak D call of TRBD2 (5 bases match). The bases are TGCGCCAGCAGCTTGGGGTTAAGTAGCGACTACAATGAGCAGTTCTTC. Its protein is CASSLGLSSDYNEQFF. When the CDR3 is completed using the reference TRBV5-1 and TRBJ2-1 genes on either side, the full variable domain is KAGVTQTPRYLIKTRGQQVTLSCSPISGHRSVSWYQQTPGQGLQFLFEYFSETQRNKGNFPGRFSGRQFSNSRSEMNVSTLELGDSALYLCASSLGLSSDYNEQFFGPGTRLTVL.